These 20 T cell receptor beta chains came from one sample sequenced in a study of beta chain features in type 1 diabetes. Study observations and caveats: When Type 1 diabetes patients were examined, their TCRB CDR3s proved moderately but significantly shorter in all four CD4+ subsets.

What was sequenced were expressed TCRB transcripts, since all of the isolated RNA had been reverse transcribed. Repertoires were generated with immunoSEQ multiplex PCR, while TCRdb's copy carries only in-frame clones and drops some. The sample has some 240,000 clones; about a sixth are singletons. These receptors have no identified antigens. The sequenced material came from naive CD4+ T cells from blood. The source of these receptors is a man younger than 45 with type 1 diabetes.

The chain employs TRBV7-2 and TRBJ1-1; TRBD1 might be the D (6 bases). V gave up 5 bases and J gave up 0 bases, with 13 bases separating them. CDR1 is SGHTA, CDR2 FQGNSA, per germline. The CDR3 has 15 residues. CDR3 sequence: CASSPDGGLNTEAFF. The CDR3 bases are TGTGCCAGCAGCCCCGATGGGGGGCTGAACACTGAAGCTTTCTTT.

On this clone: Other DNA sequences within the sample encode an identical CDR3. V is TRBV9 and J is TRBJ2-1; D is ambiguous. The germline gives CDR1 SGDLS, CDR2 YYNGEE. Trimming pared 0 bases from V and 7 bases from J, leaving 5 bases between. This CDR3 is 12 amino acids long. The CDR3 spells CASSVGSNEQFF. For the CDR3, the DNA is TGTGCCAGCAGCGTAGGAAGTAATGAGCAGTTCTTC.

V gene TRBV5-1 combines with J gene TRBJ2-1; TRBD2 agrees at 7 bases. Germline values: CDR1 SGHRS, CDR2 YFSETQ. Losses at the gene ends were 1 base for V and 6 bases for J; bases not matched to a gene: 4. There are 14 residues in the CDR3. The CDR3 bases are TGCGCCAGCAGCTTGTGGACTAGAAGCAATGAGCAGTTCTTC. Protein sequence: CASSLWTRSNEQFF.

This clone was counted between two and nine times. CDR3 sequence: CASSLLETQYF. CDR3 nucleotide sequence: TGTGCCAGCAGTTTACTGGAGACCCAGTACTTC. The J gene is TRBJ2-5, the V gene TRBV28; D ambiguous. Germline V CDR1 and CDR2: MDHEN, SYDVKM. The CDR3 loop spans 11 amino acids. Deletions cut 2 bases from V and 5 bases from J, with 3 bases between.

This sequence joins TRBV9 and TRBJ2-4; 14 bases fit TRBD2. Germline-derived CDR1 and CDR2 are SGDLS and YYNGEE. There are 15 residues in the CDR3. V lost 3 bases to trimming and J lost 9 bases; unmatched junction nucleotides: 5. The CDR3 DNA reads as TGTGCCAGCAGCGCGGGACTAGCGGGAGACAGCATTCAGTACTTC. Its translation: CASSAGLAGDSIQYF.

This clone appeared a few times. The V and J genes are TRBV29-1 and TRBJ2-5; 8 positions match TRBD1. Germline CDR1 reads SQVTM; CDR2 reads ANQGSEA. Unmatched junction bases numbered 5, after V lost 4 bases and J lost 4 bases. The CDR3 has 13 residues. CDR3 amino acids: CSVGQGKLETQYF. The CDR3 DNA sequence: TGCAGCGTTGGACAGGGGAAACTAGAGACCCAGTACTTC.

The chain joins TRBV30 to TRBJ2-7, with unresolved D. V was clipped by 1 base and J by 7 bases, with 8 bases between them. CDR1 GTSNPN and CDR2 SVGIG come from the germline V gene (reference sequence). The CDR3 loop spans 11 amino acids. CDR3 sequence reads: CAWSGAREQYF. The CDR3, as DNA: TGTGCCTGGAGTGGGGCGAGAGAGCAGTACTTC.

In this sample, this clone turned up a few times. The CDR3 bases are TGTGCCAGCGGGGGAATCGGGACTAGCACAGATACGCAGTATTTT. This sequence encodes CASGGIGTSTDTQYF. The rearrangement links TRBV2 to TRBJ2-3; tentatively, D is TRBD2 (6 bases). CDR1 is SNHLY and CDR2 is FYNNEI in the germline V gene. The CDR3 runs to 15 residues. Trimming left V 8 bases short and J 0 bases short, with 15 bases between.

The gene calls are TRBV28 and TRBJ2-1; D is uncertain. V lost 2 bases to trimming and J lost 10 bases, with 6 bases between them. Germline V gene data show CDR1 as MDHEN and CDR2 as SYDVKM. The CDR3 totals 11 residues. CDR3 bases: TGTGCCAGCAGTTTAACGTTGGAGCAGTTCTTC. Encoded protein: CASSLTLEQFF.

This chain joins TRBV28 and TRBJ2-7, with D perhaps TRBD1 (5 bases). Germline-derived CDR1 and CDR2 are MDHEN and SYDVKM. This CDR3 has 13 residues. V was clipped by 7 bases and J by 0 bases, with 10 bases between them. In DNA, the CDR3 is TGTGCCAGCACAAGGGGTAGCTCCTACGAGCAGTACTTC. This sequence encodes CASTRGSSYEQYF.

The CDR3 DNA reads TGTGCCAGCAGCCTCTTCTACGAGCAGTACTTC. Translating gives CASSLFYEQYF. The V call is TRBV6-1, the J call TRBJ2-7; D gene unclear. There are 11 residues in the CDR3. Germline V gives CDR1 MNHNS, CDR2 SASEGT. Trimming removed 6 bases from V and 3 bases from J, with 6 bases in between.

This clone was counted a few times. Other DNA sequences in the same sample also yield this CDR3. V gene TRBV28 combines with J gene TRBJ2-2; D remains unclear. V lost 2 bases, J lost 5 bases, and 3 bases lay in between. The CDR3 has 12 amino acids. Germline V lookup: CDR1 MDHEN, CDR2 SYDVKM. The CDR3: CASSLNTGELFF. The CDR3 bases are TGTGCCAGCAGTTTAAATACCGGGGAGCTGTTTTTT.

The chain has TRBV28 and TRBJ2-5, with D possibly matching TRBD2 (5 bases). In germline, CDR1 is MDHEN, CDR2 SYDVKM. Trimming left V 8 bases short and J 2 bases short, with 12 bases between. This CDR3 comprises 13 residues. The CDR3 DNA sequence: TGTGCCAGCGGGCTAGCCGCACAAGAGACCCAGTACTTC. Translation: CASGLAAQETQYF.

This chain uses TRBV4-3 with TRBJ2-3; the D gene is possibly TRBD2 (5 bases). CDR1 LGHNA and CDR2 YSLEER come from the germline V gene. This CDR3 is 15 amino acids long. V gave up 1 base and J gave up 5 bases, with 13 bases separating them. This CDR3 is CASSQGQDEGDTQYF. In DNA, the CDR3 is TGCGCCAGCAGCCAAGGGCAGGACGAGGGAGATACGCAGTATTTT.

The chain uses TRBV5-1 and TRBJ2-6; no firm D call. V lost 7 bases, J lost 1 base, and 12 bases lay in between. The CDR3 runs to 15 residues. Germline CDR1 and CDR2: SGHRS and YFSETQ. CDR3 region: CASVKEESGANVLTF. The CDR3 DNA sequence: TGCGCCAGCGTCAAAGAGGAATCTGGGGCCAACGTCCTGACTTTC.

The rearrangement uses TRBV20-1 and TRBJ1-1; D uncertain. This CDR3 comprises 11 residues. Trimming removed 7 bases at V and 1 base at J, with 7 bases between. The germline gives CDR1 DFQATT, CDR2 SNEGSKA (reference sequence). In DNA, the CDR3 is TGCAGTGTGACTCAGAACACTGAAGCTTTCTTT. Its translation is CSVTQNTEAFF.

V and J are TRBV29-1 and TRBJ2-1, with D perhaps being TRBD1 or TRBD2 (5 bases each). Per germline, CDR1 SQVTM and CDR2 ANQGSEA. V lost 4 bases and J 5 bases, leaving 12 bases between the germline ends. The CDR3 runs 13 residues. CDR3 region: CSVGGRQNNEQFF. Here the CDR3 DNA reads TGCAGCGTTGGGGGGAGACAGAACAATGAGCAGTTCTTC.

V and J are TRBV28 and TRBJ2-1; D is perhaps TRBD1 or TRBD2 (6 bases each). Trimming took 3 bases from V and 5 from J, leaving 11 bases between them. The CDR3 loop spans 14 amino acids. Germline CDR1 is MDHEN and CDR2 is SYDVKM. The CDR3 DNA follows: TGTGCCAGCAGTTTGGGGGCGGGGAACAATGAGCAGTTCTTC. Translating it yields CASSLGAGNNEQFF.

This clone was observed a few times. The chain joins TRBV29-1 to TRBJ2-3; D call uncertain. Between the trimmed V and J ends, which lost 4 bases and 2 bases, there was a span of 10 bases. CDR1 and CDR2 (germline): SQVTM, ANQGSEA. The CDR3 covers 13 residues. The CDR3 region has the DNA TGCAGCGTTGCCGCACGGAACACAGATACGCAGTATTTT. It is translated as CSVAARNTDTQYF.

This clone was found a few times. This chain uses TRBV10-3 with TRBJ1-5; no reliable D call. With 4 bases removed from V and 3 bases from J, the gap between germline ends came to 10 bases. The CDR3 is 14 residues long. Germline assignment: CDR1 ENHRY and CDR2 SYGVKD. Written as DNA, the CDR3 is TGTGCCATCAGTGGTGGAGGCTTCAATCAGCCCCAGCATTTT. It translates to CAISGGGFNQPQHF.